The 26 T cell receptor beta chains below come from one sample, sequenced in a study of cytomegalovirus exposure and HLA in healthy donors. The study ran its PCR with 60 Vbeta and 13 Jbeta primers. Profiling relied on immunoSEQ multiplex PCR, and the TCRdb table lists in-frame clones only, not all of them. Altogether around 78,000 clones are present, 63% being singletons, with the ten largest covering 5% to 6%. Sequencing input: PBMCs. The source of these receptors is a man aged 25-45 years in good health and CMV-seropositive.

The CDR3 coding sequence is TGTGCCAGCAGGGGCGGGACTAGCGGGACGAACACCGGGGAGCTGTTTTTT. Translation: CASRGGTSGTNTGELFF. This chain links TRBV2 with TRBJ2-2, with 13 bases identical to TRBD2. The ends lost 6 bases at V and 0 bases at J; junction bases unmatched: 4. The CDR3 runs to 17 residues. CDR1 is SNHLY and CDR2 is FYNNEI in the germline V gene.

V is TRBV28 and J is TRBJ1-1; D call uncertain. This CDR3 contains 15 residues. V lost 0 bases and J lost 3, with 11 bases in between. Germline CDR1 MDHEN, CDR2 SYDVKM. CDR3 coding DNA: TGTGCCAGCAGTTTATGGCGCTCTTTGGACACTGAAGCTTTCTTT. Residues: CASSLWRSLDTEAFF.

The chain combines TRBV28 with TRBJ2-3, with TRBD2 as a possible D gene (6 bases). The V and J ends lost 3 bases and 4 bases respectively, with 17 bases between them. Germline CDR1 MDHEN, CDR2 SYDVKM. The CDR3 sequence is 16 residues long. The CDR3 region has the DNA TGTGCCAGCAGTTTTGGTTTATACGGGAGAGCAGATACGCAGTATTTT. Protein: CASSFGLYGRADTQYF.

V gene TRBV7-2 combines with J gene TRBJ2-3; 10 positions match TRBD1. Germline trimming cut 6 bases from V and 4 bases from J; bases unmatched to any gene: 1. Germline V CDR1 and CDR2: SGHTA, FQGNSA. The CDR3 loop spans 13 amino acids. This chain's CDR3 is CASRGQGADTQYF. In DNA form, the CDR3 reads TGTGCCAGCAGAGGACAGGGGGCAGATACGCAGTATTTT.

This CDR3 is CASSLATSTDTQYF. For the CDR3, the DNA is TGTGCCAGCAGCTTAGCGACTAGCACAGATACGCAGTATTTT. The V call is TRBV7-9, the J call TRBJ2-3, with D uncertain. The CDR3 spans 14 residues. Per germline, CDR1 SEHNR and CDR2 FQNEAQ (reference sequence). The germline V and J ends were trimmed by 0 bases and 0 bases, with 4 bases remaining between them.

This clone has at least ten counts. This chain joins TRBV5-1 and TRBJ2-3; 10 bases align to TRBD2. The V segment lost 1 base and the J segment 1 base; nucleotides outside the gene matches: 6. Looked up from germline, CDR1 is SGHRS and CDR2 is YFSETQ. This CDR3 is built from 17 residues. CDR3 residues: CASSLTRLAGGTDTQYF. As DNA, the CDR3 is TGCGCCAGCAGCTTGACGCGCCTAGCGGGAGGCACAGATACGCAGTATTTT.

This rearrangement joins TRBV6-1 to TRBJ1-2, with TRBD1 identical over 10 bases. In germline, CDR1 is MNHNS, CDR2 SASEGT. After removal of 2 bases from V and 6 bases from J, the junction contained 9 bases not matched to a gene. The CDR3 covers 16 residues. The CDR3 coding sequence is TGTGCCAGCAGTGAACCGCGGGACAGGGGAGGAGATGGCTACACCTTC. Protein product: CASSEPRDRGGDGYTF.

V gene TRBV27 combines with J gene TRBJ2-4; possible D gene TRBD1, 6 bases. The CDR3 is made up of 16 amino acids. Germline V gene sequence: CDR1 MNHEY, CDR2 SMNVEV (reference sequence). V dropped 5 bases and J dropped 0 bases, with 14 bases sitting between them. Written as DNA, the CDR3 is TGTGCCAGCAGTCCTTCGGACAGTTTAGCCAAAAACATTCAGTACTTC. The encoded protein is CASSPSDSLAKNIQYF.

DNA of the CDR3: TGCGCCAGCAGCCGGGACAGGGGGCGAGAAGAGCAGTACTTC. Residues: CASSRDRGREEQYF. The chain uses TRBV5-1 and TRBJ2-7; 12 nucleotides agree with TRBD1. Germline values: CDR1 SGHRS, CDR2 YFSETQ. This CDR3 has 14 residues. The V and J ends lost 4 bases and 7 bases, in that order; junction bases with no gene match: 6.

This rearrangement joins TRBV11-3 to TRBJ2-3, with 10 bases aligning to TRBD1. The germline V gene encodes CDR1 SGHNT and CDR2 YENEEA. The trim removed 5 bases at V and 2 bases at J, leaving 4 bases unmatched. The CDR3 sequence is 15 residues long. CDR3 region: CASSKRQGATDTQYF. CDR3 sequence (DNA): TGTGCCAGCAGCAAAAGACAGGGGGCCACAGATACGCAGTATTTT.

Only a few counts were recorded for this clone. V gene TRBV19 combines with J gene TRBJ1-5; 8 bases are a match to TRBD1. The CDR3 sequence is 15 residues long. Germline-derived CDR1 and CDR2 are LNHDA and SQIVND (reference sequence). J was trimmed by 4 bases and V by 6 bases; bases with no gene match: 8. CDR3 protein: CASRIRGLGNQPQHF. The CDR3 DNA reads as TGTGCCAGTAGGATCAGGGGGCTTGGAAATCAGCCCCAGCATTTT.

The rearrangement joins TRBV30 to TRBJ2-6; tentative D call: TRBD1 (5 bases). This CDR3 region has 14 residues. Germline V gene sequence: CDR1 GTSNPN, CDR2 SVGIG (reference sequence). V was pared by 2 bases and J by 4 bases, with 9 bases between. In DNA, the CDR3 is TGTGCCTGGAGTCCAGGGCGGGGGGCCAACGTCCTGACTTTC. This translates into CAWSPGRGANVLTF. The entire variable domain, with the rest obtained from reference TRBV30 and TRBJ2-6, is as follows: SQTIHQWPATLVQPVGSPLSLECTVEGTSNPNLYWYRQAAGRGLQLLFYSVGIGQISSEVPQNLSASRPQDRQFILSSKKLLLSDSGFYLCAWSPGRGANVLTFGAGSRLTVL.

The chain joins TRBV28 to TRBJ1-5, with D perhaps matching TRBD1 (6 bases). V lost 6 bases, J lost 0 bases, and 12 bases lay in between. This CDR3 spans 15 amino acids. Per the germline V gene, CDR1 is MDHEN and CDR2 is SYDVKM. The CDR3 DNA sequence: TGTGCCAGCAGATATCGGACAGATAGCAATCAGCCCCAGCATTTT. It encodes CASRYRTDSNQPQHF.

The V and J genes are TRBV9 and TRBJ2-1; a weak D match, TRBD1 (6 bases). Germline CDR1 and CDR2: SGDLS and YYNGEE. V lost 0 bases, J lost 5 bases, and 12 bases lay in between. The CDR3 totals 15 residues. The CDR3 reads CASSVAGARNNEQFF. Here the CDR3 DNA reads TGTGCCAGCAGCGTAGCAGGGGCGCGGAACAATGAGCAGTTCTTC.

This clone appeared a single time. V gene TRBV10-1 combines with J gene TRBJ2-3; no clear D. Germline V lookup: CDR1 WNHNN, CDR2 SYGVQD (reference sequence). The CDR3 runs to 13 residues. The V gene lost 3 bases and the J gene lost 1 base, with 5 bases spanning the gap. In DNA form, the CDR3 reads TGCGCCAGCAGTGACCAGGGCACAGATACGCAGTATTTT. Translating gives CASSDQGTDTQYF.

In its sample, this clone was seen a few times. This chain joins TRBV4-3 and TRBJ2-2; D remains ambiguous. The CDR3 spans 13 residues. Trimming took 1 base from V and 6 from J, leaving 6 bases between them. CDR1 is LGHNA, CDR2 YSLEER, per germline. The CDR3 coding sequence is TGCGCCAGCAGCCAAGTATCTCCCGGGGAGCTGTTTTTT. It encodes CASSQVSPGELFF.

This clone was recorded once. The chain employs TRBV19 and TRBJ2-5; TRBD2 aligns across 8 bases. V shed 11 bases, J shed 5 bases, and the junction held 19 bases outside the gene matches. Germline CDR1 and CDR2: LNHDA and SQIVND (reference sequence). CDR3 size: 16 residues. Here the CDR3 DNA reads TGTGCCTCCAGGAGTGGTAAAGCGGGAGTGAGGGAGACCCAGTACTTC. Amino acid sequence: CASRSGKAGVRETQYF.

This chain joins TRBV9 and TRBJ2-7, with unresolved D. V lost 0 bases, J lost 2 bases, and 6 bases lay in between. Germline lookup yields CDR1 SGDLS and CDR2 YYNGEE. The CDR3 contains 13 residues. The CDR3 region is CASSVECAYEQYF. Written as DNA, the CDR3 is TGTGCCAGCAGCGTAGAGTGCGCCTACGAGCAGTACTTC.

This clone showed up just a few times. The chain has TRBV2 and TRBJ1-5; TRBD1 aligns across 8 bases. The trim removed 0 bases at V and 4 bases at J, leaving 8 bases unmatched. This CDR3 is built from 17 residues. Germline loops: CDR1 SNHLY, CDR2 FYNNEI. CDR3 protein: CASSEALWQGANQPQHF. CDR3 nucleotides: TGTGCCAGCAGTGAAGCTCTGTGGCAGGGGGCGAATCAGCCCCAGCATTTT.

The gene calls are TRBV5-1 and TRBJ2-1, with TRBD1 as a possible D gene (5 bases). Germline values: CDR1 SGHRS, CDR2 YFSETQ. V gave up 1 base and J gave up 7 bases, with 36 bases separating them. The CDR3 extends over 22 amino acids. CDR3 bases: TGCGCCAGCAGCTTGCGCTTTGGGGCAGAGGATCTAGGGGCTAATGTGATAAATGAGCAGTTCTTC. Protein: CASSLRFGAEDLGANVINEQFF.

This clone appeared a few times. The chain is built from TRBV28 and TRBJ1-1; D may be TRBD1 (5 bases). Germline CDR1 reads MDHEN; CDR2 reads SYDVKM. Trimming took 7 bases from V and 6 from J, leaving 18 bases between them. CDR3 size: 14 residues. The CDR3 spells CASTGGGFRAEAFF. The CDR3 DNA follows: TGTGCCAGCACCGGGGGTGGGTTTCGGGCTGAAGCTTTCTTT.

The chain recombines TRBV5-1 with TRBJ2-3; 7 nucleotides line up with TRBD2. CDR1 and CDR2 from the germline V gene are SGHRS and YFSETQ. Unmatched junction bases numbered 4, after V lost 2 bases and J lost 4 bases. The CDR3 totals 14 residues. The CDR3 protein is CASSFGEGPDTQYF. CDR3 nucleotides: TGCGCCAGCAGCTTTGGGGAGGGCCCAGATACGCAGTATTTT.

The chain recombines TRBV5-4 with TRBJ2-5; 10 nucleotides agree with TRBD1. The CDR3 runs to 15 residues. CDR1 is SGHNT and CDR2 is YYREEE in the germline V gene (reference sequence). V dropped 4 bases and J dropped 2; count of bases not matched to a gene: 5. CDR3: CASSRTGGIQETQYF. In nucleotides, the CDR3 is TGTGCCAGCAGCCGGACAGGGGGGATTCAAGAGACCCAGTACTTC.

This clone occurred once. This rearrangement joins TRBV7-9 to TRBJ2-3, with TRBD2 matching 8 bases. The CDR3 contains 16 residues. Per germline, CDR1 SEHNR and CDR2 FQNEAQ (reference sequence). V gave up 0 bases and J gave up 10 bases; unmatched junction bases: 12. For the CDR3, the DNA is TGTGCCAGCAGCTTAGCTGAGCGGGAGAATCCCCGCGCGCAGTATTTT. Protein product: CASSLAERENPRAQYF. Full variable domain (rest looked up from reference TRBV7-9 and TRBJ2-3): DTGVSQNPRHKITKRGQNVTFRCDPISEHNRLYWYRQTLGQGPEFLTYFQNEAQLEKSRLLSDRFSAERPKGSFSTLEIQRTEQGDSAMYLCASSLAERENPRAQYFGPGTRLTVL.

V is TRBV4-2 and J is TRBJ2-7, with D unresolved. CDR1 and CDR2 (germline): LGHNA, YNFKEQ. The CDR3 has 14 residues. The V and J ends lost 0 bases and 6 bases respectively, with 12 bases between them. The CDR3 nucleotides are TGTGCCAGCAGCCAAGATTTAGAAGAGCGCGAGCAGTACTTC. It codes for CASSQDLEEREQYF.

This clone appeared once. The chain combines TRBV2 with TRBJ1-4; D gene unclear. V lost 4 bases to trimming and J lost 7 bases, with 13 bases between them. This CDR3 spans 14 amino acids. Germline V gene data show CDR1 as SNHLY and CDR2 as FYNNEI. The CDR3, as DNA: TGTGCCAGCAGTGCCTATATTAGCGGTGAAAAACTGTTTTTT. It is translated as CASSAYISGEKLFF.